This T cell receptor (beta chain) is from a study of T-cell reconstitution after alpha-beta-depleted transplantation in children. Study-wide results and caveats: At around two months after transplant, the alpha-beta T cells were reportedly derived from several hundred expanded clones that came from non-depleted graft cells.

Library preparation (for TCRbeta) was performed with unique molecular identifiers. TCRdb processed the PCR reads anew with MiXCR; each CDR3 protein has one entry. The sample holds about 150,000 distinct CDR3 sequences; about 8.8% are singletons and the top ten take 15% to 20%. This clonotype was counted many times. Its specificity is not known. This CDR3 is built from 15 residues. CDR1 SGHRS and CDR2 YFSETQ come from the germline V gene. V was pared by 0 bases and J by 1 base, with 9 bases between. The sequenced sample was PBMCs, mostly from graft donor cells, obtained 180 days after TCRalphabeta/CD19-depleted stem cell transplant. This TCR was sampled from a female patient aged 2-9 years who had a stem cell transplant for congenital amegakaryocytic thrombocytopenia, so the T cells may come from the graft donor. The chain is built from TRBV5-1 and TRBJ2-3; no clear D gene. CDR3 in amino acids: CASSLAGQRTDTQYF. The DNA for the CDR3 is TGCGCCAGCAGCTTGGCCGGTCAGCGCACAGATACGCAGTATTTT.